A selection of T cell receptor beta chains follows, all from one sample in a study of regulatory T cells in long-lasting Graves disease. Using its own MiXCR run on the multiplex PCR reads, TCRdb lists one record per CDR3 protein. The data show roughly 400,000 distinct CDR3 sequences, 20% to 25% seen once. Specimen: peripheral blood mononuclear cells (PBMCs), collected when the disease was refractory, from a patient treated with antithyroid drugs. The receptor set was obtained from a female donor with Graves disease. Both conserved end residues are part of each CDR3. A D gene is named only where the DNA matches it firmly. Expanded clones get a size class; other rows say once, few or many, or leave the size out.

>TRBD1|many|TRBV30|TRBJ1-2
TGTGCCTGGAGGCGGACAGGGGGTTATGGCTACACCTTC
CAWRRTGGYGYTF
>-|many|TRBV20-1|TRBJ2-7
TGCAGTGCTAAGGGGCTACAACCCTACGAGCAGTACTTC
CSAKGLQPYEQYF
>-|-|TRBV7-9|TRBJ2-7
TGTGCCAGCAGCTTCCCCGCCGGGACGCAGCCGTTCTACGAGCAGTACTTC
CASSFPAGTQPFYEQYF
>-|many|TRBV28|TRBJ2-7
TGTGCCAGCAGTTTGGGGGGGGGCGGGGGCTACGAGCAGTACTTC
CASSLGGGGGYEQYF
>-|-|TRBV6-2/TRBV6-3|TRBJ2-5
TGTGCCAGCAGCGAACAGGGGGCGCGGGAGGTGGAGACCCAGTACTTC
CASSEQGAREVETQYF
>-|many|TRBV10-3|TRBJ2-6
TGTGCCATCAGTGGGACAGAAGACTCTGGGGCCAACGTCCTGACTTTC
CAISGTEDSGANVLTF
>-|many|TRBV9|TRBJ1-6
TGTGCCAGCAGCGTAGAAGGGCTGGGTTCACCCCTCCACTTT
CASSVEGLGSPLHF
>-|many|TRBV28|TRBJ1-4
TGTGCCAGCAGTTTAGTCGTTATCGGCGACCCAACTAATGAAAAACTGTTTTTT
CASSLVVIGDPTNEKLFF
>TRBD1|-|TRBV5-1|TRBJ1-4
TGCGCCAGCAGCGGGACAGGGACAGCTAATGAAAAACCGTTTTTT
CASSGTGTANEKPFF
>-|few|TRBV7-9|TRBJ2-5
TGTGCCAGCAGCTACCCACCTTCCGGCGGCTATGCAGGAGAGACCCAGTACTTC
CASSYPPSGGYAGETQYF
>-|many|TRBV2|TRBJ1-4
TGTGCCAGCAATCAACGAGAAAAACTGTTTTTT
CASNQREKLFF
>-|-|TRBV19|TRBJ2-7
TGTGCCAGTAGCTTCGCGGTCGGGCAGAAGAGCTCCTACGAGCAGTACTTC
CASSFAVGQKSSYEQYF
>-|many|TRBV3-1|TRBJ2-7
TGTGCCAGCAGCCAAGGAGGAGGAGCGGCGGGCTGGTACGAGCAGTACTTC
CASSQGGGAAGWYEQYF
>-|few|TRBV12-3/TRBV12-4|TRBJ1-1
TGTGCCAGCAGTTTTATTTCCAGCCCAGAAGCTTTCTTT
CASSFISSPEAFF
>-|-|TRBV5-1|TRBJ2-7
TGCGCCAGCAGCAGCAGGACCCAGCCCTACGAGCGGTACTTC
CASSSRTQPYERYF
>-|many|TRBV28|TRBJ1-2
TGTGCCAGCAGCCCCGGGACGATCGATGGCTACACCTTC
CASSPGTIDGYTF
>TRBD2|many|TRBV2|TRBJ2-2
TGTGCCAGCAGATCACTAGCGGGAGCCACCGGGGAGCTGTTTTTT
CASRSLAGATGELFF
>TRBD1|few|TRBV20-1|TRBJ2-7
TGCAGTGCTTTGAGGACAGGGGGAGGCGAGCAGTACTTC
CSALRTGGGEQYF
>TRBD2|few|TRBV12-3/TRBV12-4|TRBJ2-6
TGTGCCAGCACGCTGACTAGCGATGGGGCCAACGTCCTGACTTTC
CASTLTSDGANVLTF
>-|-|TRBV24-1|TRBJ2-2
TGTGCCACCAGTGATGAGGTGGCTCCCGGGGAGCTGTTTTTT
CATSDEVAPGELFF
>TRBD2|-|TRBV13|TRBJ2-7
TGTGCCAGCAGCTTAGCAAGCGGGAGGAGTCGCCACGAGCAGTACTTC
CASSLASGRSRHEQYF